The 8 T cell receptor beta chains below come from one sample, sequenced in a study of shared clonotypes between healthy human individuals. The table came from immunoSEQ multiplex PCR; TCRdb's copy has only in-frame clones and leaves some out. The sample includes about 1 million clones, under 80% of them seen just once. The sequenced material came from memory CD4+ T cells sorted from blood. Subset indicated: CD45RA-negative fraction. The receptors derive from a man between 18 and 29 years old in good health.

As concerns this clone: Other DNA sequences in the sample encode the same CDR3. V and J are TRBV11-3 and TRBJ2-6, with TRBD1 as a possible D gene (5 bases). The CDR3 length is 15 residues. Germline CDR1 and CDR2: SGHNT and YENEEA. V dropped 1 base and J dropped 1 base, with 5 bases sitting between them. The CDR3 spells CASSLAGSGANVLTF. The CDR3 coding sequence is TGTGCCAGCAGCTTAGCAGGGTCTGGGGCCAACGTCCTGACTTTC.

This clone was counted a few times. The gene calls are TRBV6-5 and TRBJ1-2; D is uncertain. The V and J ends lost 6 bases and 1 base respectively, with 9 bases between them. The CDR3 consists of 13 residues. Per the germline V gene, CDR1 is MNHEY and CDR2 is SVGAGI. Written as DNA, the CDR3 is TGTGCCAGCAGATATCTGGTTAACTATGGCTACACCTTC. This sequence encodes CASRYLVNYGYTF.

On this clone itself: This specimen includes other DNA sequences encoding the same CDR3. This chain uses TRBV6-1 with TRBJ2-5; tentative D call: TRBD1 (5 bases). The CDR3 consists of 15 residues. The germline CDR1 and CDR2 sequences are MNHNS and SASEGT. Trimming left V 8 bases short and J 0 bases short, with 16 bases between. CDR3 sequence reads: CASSTTGRNQETQYF. CDR3 DNA sequence: TGTGCCAGCTCCACTACAGGCCGGAACCAAGAGACCCAGTACTTC.

In this sample, this clone turned up once. The chain joins TRBV27 to TRBJ2-4, with no clear D. Germline values: CDR1 MNHEY, CDR2 SMNVEV (reference sequence). V was trimmed by 2 bases and J by 0 bases, leaving 14 bases between them. The CDR3 consists of 17 residues. Here the CDR3 reads CASSLGRRDLAKNIQYF. The CDR3 region has the DNA TGTGCCAGCAGTTTAGGACGGAGAGACTTAGCCAAAAACATTCAGTACTTC.

The chain joins TRBV5-1 to TRBJ2-5; D not certain. The V end was cut by 2 bases, the J end by 4 bases, with 9 bases between. Per germline, CDR1 SGHRS and CDR2 YFSETQ. The CDR3 sequence is 13 residues long. In DNA, the CDR3 is TGCGCCAGCAGCTTAAGTATGATAGAGACCCAGTACTTC. Amino acid sequence: CASSLSMIETQYF.

For this clone: Given a much more abundant clone one base away, this may be a read error. In DNA form, the CDR3 reads TGTGCCAGCAGCGCGGGAGAGACCCAGTACTTC. Its protein is CASSAGETQYF. The rearrangement joins TRBV5-8 to TRBJ2-5; D might be TRBD2 (5 bases). The CDR3 has 11 amino acids. Looked up from germline, CDR1 is SGHTS and CDR2 is YDEGEE. V gave up 4 bases and J gave up 4 bases, with 5 bases separating them.

This clone was counted only a few times. The V call is TRBV9, the J call TRBJ2-1; 8 bases are shared with TRBD1. The CDR3 has 16 residues. Trimming took 1 base from V and 7 from J; bases not matched to a gene: 10. Germline V gene lookup returns CDR1 SGDLS and CDR2 YYNGEE. For the CDR3, the DNA is TGTGCCAGCAGCGTATCCGGGACAGGAGCTTTTAATGAGCAGTTCTTC. This sequence encodes CASSVSGTGAFNEQFF.

The chain's CDR3 is CASSREVRANTEAFF. The CDR3 nucleotides are TGCGCCAGCAGCCGGGAAGTCAGGGCCAACACTGAAGCTTTCTTT. J is TRBJ1-1 and V is TRBV5-1, with TRBD1 as a possible D gene (5 bases). The CDR3 extends over 15 amino acids. The V gene's germline CDR1 is SGHRS and CDR2 YFSETQ. Trimming pared 4 bases from V and 2 bases from J, leaving 15 bases between. Full variable domain (rest looked up from reference TRBV5-1 and TRBJ1-1): KAGVTQTPRYLIKTRGQQVTLSCSPISGHRSVSWYQQTPGQGLQFLFEYFSETQRNKGNFPGRFSGRQFSNSRSEMNVSTLELGDSALYLCASSREVRANTEAFFGQGTRLTVV.